These 5 T cell receptor beta chains were all obtained from the same sample, sequenced in a study of shared clonotypes between healthy human individuals. Sequencing was performed with immunoSEQ multiplex PCR; in TCRdb, only in-frame clones are kept and a portion is missing. The sample includes roughly 500,000 clones, over 70% seen only once; the top ten take about 13%. The sequenced sample was PBMCs. The receptors were sampled from a woman aged 40 to 55 in good health. Some clones in this sample may be carry-over from other donors' samples.

V and J are TRBV5-1 and TRBJ2-7, with D possibly TRBD1 on 6 matching bases. V was trimmed by 1 base and J by 0 bases, leaving 11 bases between them. The CDR3 runs to 15 residues. CDR1 and CDR2 (germline): SGHRS, YFSETQ. The DNA for the CDR3 is TGCGCCAGCAGCTTGCGGACAGCCAGCTCCTACGAGCAGTACTTC. Translated: CASSLRTASSYEQYF.

In regard to this clone: At one end the junction does not follow the germline gene, possibly because of a read error. The rearrangement links TRBV29-1 to TRBJ2-5; 8 bases agree with TRBD2. This CDR3 contains 15 residues. Germline CDR1 SQVTM, CDR2 ANQGSEA. The CDR3 protein is CSVERSGSEVETQHF. Written as DNA, the CDR3 is TGCAGCGTTGAACGGAGCGGGAGTGAGGTAGAGACCCAGCACTTC.

Comment on this clone: It may be a read error: a sequence one base away is much more abundant. Distinct nucleotide sequences in the sample also encode this CDR3. V is TRBV5-1 and J is TRBJ2-7; D possibly corresponds to TRBD1 (6 bases). The CDR3 covers 13 residues. Between the trimmed V and J ends, which lost 4 bases and 1 base, there was a span of 9 bases. From germline, CDR1 is SGHRS and CDR2 YFSETQ. The CDR3 DNA reads TGCGCCAGCAGCCTTCAGGGGTCCTACGAGCAGTACTTC. Its protein is CASSLQGSYEQYF.

The chain carries TRBV7-9 and TRBJ2-7; 8 bases line up with TRBD1. V trimming: 5 bases; J trimming: 5 bases; junction bases outside the gene matches: 11. The length of the CDR3 is 15 residues. CDR1 is SEHNR and CDR2 is FQNEAQ in the germline V gene (reference sequence). DNA for the CDR3: TGTGCCAGCAGCAGAGACAGGGGAGCAGTCCACGAGCAGTACTTC. As protein: CASSRDRGAVHEQYF.

A note on this clone: A far larger clone is off by one base, so a read error is likely. The J gene is TRBJ1-1, the V gene TRBV4-2; weak D call: TRBD1 (6 bases). From germline, CDR1 is LGHNA and CDR2 YNFKEQ. Deletions cut 1 base from V and 1 base from J, with 10 bases between. The CDR3 loop spans 15 amino acids. The CDR3, as DNA: TGTGCCAGCAGCCAAGGGAGACAGGAGAACACTGAAGCTTTCTTT. Protein: CASSQGRQENTEAFF.